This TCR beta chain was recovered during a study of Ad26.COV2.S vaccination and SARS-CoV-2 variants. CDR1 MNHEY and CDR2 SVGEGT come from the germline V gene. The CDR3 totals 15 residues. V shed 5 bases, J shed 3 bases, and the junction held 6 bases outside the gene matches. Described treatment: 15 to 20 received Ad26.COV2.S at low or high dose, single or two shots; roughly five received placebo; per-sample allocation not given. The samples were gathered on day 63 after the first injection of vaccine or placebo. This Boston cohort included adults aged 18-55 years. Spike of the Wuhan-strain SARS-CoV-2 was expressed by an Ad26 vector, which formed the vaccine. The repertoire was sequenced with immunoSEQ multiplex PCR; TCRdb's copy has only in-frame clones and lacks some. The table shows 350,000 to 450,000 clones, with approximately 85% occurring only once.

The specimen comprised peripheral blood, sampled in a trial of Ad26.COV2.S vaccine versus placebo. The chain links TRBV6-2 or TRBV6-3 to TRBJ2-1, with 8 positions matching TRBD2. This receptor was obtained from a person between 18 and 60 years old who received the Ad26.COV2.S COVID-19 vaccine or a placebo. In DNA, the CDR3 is TGTGCCAGCAGTACTGCGGGGGGAAACTACAATGAGCAGTTCTTC. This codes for CASSTAGGNYNEQFF.